Presented here are 20 T cell receptor beta chains from one specimen sequenced in a study of blood T cell repertoires in COVID-19. Sequencing used immunoSEQ multiplex PCR; TCRdb keeps in-frame clones, though not all of them. The sample holds approximately 230,000 clones, approximately 84% seen once. Sequencing was performed on PBMCs or T cells enriched from blood (not recorded which). These receptors all stem from a middle-aged man who had recovered from COVID-19.

The V and J genes are TRBV15 and TRBJ2-7; 9 positions match TRBD2. Germline CDR1 is LNHNV and CDR2 is YYDKDF (reference sequence). The CDR3 spans 15 residues. V shed 5 bases, J shed 7 bases, and the junction held 12 bases outside the gene matches. The DNA of the CDR3 is TGTGCCACCAGCCAAGGTCCGGGACTAGCTCAGGAGCAGTACTTC. As protein: CATSQGPGLAQEQYF.

V and J are TRBV4-3 and TRBJ2-1; D is possibly TRBD2 (5 bases). Germline V gene lookup returns CDR1 LGHNA and CDR2 YSLEER. The CDR3 has 15 residues. With 4 bases removed from V and 9 bases from J, the gap between germline ends came to 19 bases. CDR3 amino acids: CASSLWQSRTGEQFF. DNA for the CDR3: TGCGCCAGCAGCCTCTGGCAATCCCGGACTGGTGAGCAGTTCTTC.

The chain has TRBV7-6 and TRBJ1-2; 11 bases agree with TRBD1. V dropped 1 base and J dropped 4; count of bases not matched to a gene: 2. Germline V gene data show CDR1 as SGHVS and CDR2 as FNYEAQ. The CDR3 consists of 15 residues. The CDR3 loop reads CASSLEGQGGYGYTF. Written as DNA, the CDR3 is TGTGCCAGCAGCTTAGAGGGACAGGGGGGCTATGGCTACACCTTC.

The chain links TRBV4-2 to TRBJ2-3; D is perhaps TRBD2 (6 bases). V was trimmed by 0 bases and J by 6 bases, leaving 25 bases between them. Germline CDR1 reads LGHNA; CDR2 reads YNFKEQ. The CDR3 runs 19 residues. CDR3 protein: CASSQEGRAGNPRTDTQYF. DNA for the CDR3: TGTGCCAGCAGCCAAGAAGGCCGGGCGGGAAACCCAAGAACGGATACGCAGTATTTT.

There are a few counts of this clone. The J gene is TRBJ2-1, the V gene TRBV5-4; TRBD2 might be the D (5 bases). The germline V gene encodes CDR1 SGHNT and CDR2 YYREEE (reference sequence). The CDR3 is 15 amino acids. Between the trimmed V and J ends, which lost 2 bases and 4 bases, there was a span of 13 bases. CDR3 sequence reads: CASSFDRGEYNEQFF. The CDR3 nucleotides are TGTGCCAGCAGCTTCGACCGGGGTGAATACAATGAGCAGTTCTTC. Using reference TRBV5-4 and TRBJ2-1 for the parts outside the CDR3, the full variable domain is ETGVTQSPTHLIKTRGQQVTLRCSSQSGHNTVSWYQQALGQGPQFIFQYYREEENGRGNFPPRFSGLQFPNYSSELNVNALELDDSALYLCASSFDRGEYNEQFFGPGTRLTVL.

This sequence joins TRBV27 and TRBJ2-7; D possibly corresponds to TRBD1 (5 bases). The CDR3 spans 12 residues. The germline CDR1 and CDR2 sequences are MNHEY and SMNVEV (reference sequence). The ends were cut back, 6 bases at V and 2 bases at J, with 8 bases in the middle. The CDR3 bases are TGTGCCAGCAGCTCGACAGCCTACGAGCAGTACTTC. Encoded protein: CASSSTAYEQYF.

The chain is built from TRBV9 and TRBJ2-5; no reliable D call. Germline V gene sequence: CDR1 SGDLS, CDR2 YYNGEE. The CDR3 spans 13 residues. Trimming took off 1 base at V and 6 bases at J, with 10 bases between the two ends. Here the CDR3 DNA reads TGTGCCAGCAGCGTAACTGACACCAAGACCCAGTACTTC. Protein sequence: CASSVTDTKTQYF.

This chain uses TRBV6-2 or TRBV6-3 with TRBJ2-7; tentatively, D is TRBD1 (5 bases). V lost 4 bases and J 3 bases, leaving 16 bases between the germline ends. The CDR3 is made up of 15 amino acids. Per germline, CDR1 MNHEY and CDR2 SVGEGT. CDR3 nucleotides: TGTGCCAGCAGTTCCCTCAGGGCTGTTGACTACGAGCAGTACTTC. Its protein is CASSSLRAVDYEQYF.

The chain links TRBV18 to TRBJ2-1; 13 nucleotides agree with TRBD2. The germline V gene encodes CDR1 KGHSH and CDR2 LQKENI. V shed 5 bases and J 7 bases; nucleotides not matched to a gene: 5. The CDR3 totals 15 residues. The CDR3 sequence is CASSKGLAGDNEQFF. CDR3 in DNA: TGTGCCAGCTCAAAAGGACTAGCGGGAGATAATGAGCAGTTCTTC. The whole variable domain, filled in from reference TRBV18 and TRBJ2-1, reads NAGVMQNPRHLVRRRGQEARLRCSPMKGHSHVYWYRQLPEEGLKFMVYLQKENIIDESGMPKERFSAEFPKEGPSILRIQQVVRGDSAAYFCASSKGLAGDNEQFFGPGTRLTVL.

The chain joins TRBV5-4 to TRBJ2-7; 9 bases fit TRBD1. CDR3 size: 15 residues. Unmatched junction bases numbered 6, after V lost 0 bases and J lost 5 bases. The germline CDR1 and CDR2 sequences are SGHNT and YYREEE (reference sequence). CDR3 region: CASSLVGTGRDEQYF. In DNA form, the CDR3 reads TGTGCCAGCAGCTTGGTGGGGACAGGGCGTGACGAGCAGTACTTC.

The rearrangement uses TRBV4-3 and TRBJ1-4; D is perhaps TRBD1 (6 bases). The CDR3 length is 13 residues. The V and J ends lost 0 bases and 14 bases respectively, with 13 bases between them. Germline V gives CDR1 LGHNA, CDR2 YSLEER. CDR3 nucleotide sequence: TGCGCCAGCAGCCAAGACCGGAACAGGGCCCTGTTTTTT. It codes for CASSQDRNRALFF.

The chain is built from TRBV5-6 and TRBJ1-3; D unresolved. CDR1 and CDR2 (germline): SGHDT, YYEEEE. The CDR3 has 12 amino acids. V lost 0 bases and J 8 bases, leaving 6 bases between the germline ends. CDR3 protein: CASSLVGDTIYF. The CDR3 bases are TGTGCCAGCAGCTTGGTCGGTGACACCATATATTTT.

The V call is TRBV3-1 (or the pseudogene TRBV3-2), the J call TRBJ1-4; TRBD1 aligns across 7 bases. Germline lookup yields CDR1 LGHDT and CDR2 YNNKEL (reference sequence). The CDR3 length is 14 residues. Unmatched junction bases numbered 9, after V lost 4 bases and J lost 10 bases. The CDR3 here is CASSLRGEGGKLFF. The CDR3 nucleotides read TGTGCCAGCAGCCTCAGGGGGGAAGGGGGAAAACTGTTTTTT.

This clone was detected only once. The rearrangement links TRBV2 to TRBJ2-2; 8 positions agree with TRBD2. The CDR3 length is 15 residues. In germline, CDR1 is SNHLY, CDR2 FYNNEI. Germline trimming cut 5 bases from V and 6 bases from J; bases unmatched to any gene: 8. The CDR3 protein is CASSPEGLEAGELFF. The CDR3 DNA follows: TGTGCCAGCAGTCCAGAGGGACTAGAGGCCGGGGAGCTGTTTTTT.

This chain joins TRBV11-3 and TRBJ2-1; a weak D match, TRBD1 (6 bases). The CDR3 is 16 residues long. V lost 2 bases and J 8 bases, leaving 19 bases between the germline ends. Per the germline V gene, CDR1 is SGHNT and CDR2 is YENEEA. The CDR3: CASSLRGQITGDEQFF. CDR3 nucleotide sequence: TGTGCCAGCAGCTTACGAGGACAGATAACTGGGGATGAGCAGTTCTTC.

The chain employs TRBV6-6 and TRBJ2-1, with D unresolved. The CDR3 is made up of 12 amino acids. Trimming cost V 5 bases and J 4 bases, with 6 bases left between them. The germline V gene encodes CDR1 MNHNY and CDR2 SVGAGI (reference sequence). The CDR3 coding sequence is TGTGCCAGCAGTCCCTTTTACAATGAGCAGTTCTTC. Its protein product is CASSPFYNEQFF.

This clone was detected only once. The genes are TRBV19 and TRBJ2-3, with a possible D match to TRBD1 (6 bases). Trimming shortened V by 3 bases and J by 2 bases, and 12 bases separated the two germline ends. Germline V gene data show CDR1 as LNHDA and CDR2 as SQIVND (reference sequence). CDR3 size: 15 residues. The CDR3: CASSIARGITDTQYF. CDR3 sequence (DNA): TGTGCCAGTAGTATCGCCAGGGGCATCACAGATACGCAGTATTTT.

This chain uses TRBV27 with TRBJ1-2; possibly TRBD1 for D (5 bases). The CDR3 spans 12 residues. Germline V gene lookup returns CDR1 MNHEY and CDR2 SMNVEV (reference sequence). V was clipped by 5 bases and J by 7 bases, with 11 bases between them. The CDR3 loop is CASSPRVGGYTF. In DNA, the CDR3 is TGTGCCAGCAGTCCCAGGGTTGGTGGCTACACCTTC.

This chain uses TRBV19 with TRBJ1-1; D ambiguous. The CDR3 totals 13 residues. Germline CDR1 and CDR2: LNHDA and SQIVND (reference sequence). V gave up 6 bases and J gave up 1 base, with 9 bases separating them. As DNA, the CDR3 is TGTGCCAGTAGGTTCGGGTGGAACACTGAAGCTTTCTTT. It encodes CASRFGWNTEAFF.

This clone was detected only once. The chain combines TRBV28 with TRBJ2-6; no firm D call. The germline V and J ends were trimmed by 8 bases and 12 bases, with 11 bases remaining between them. The germline CDR1 and CDR2 sequences are MDHEN and SYDVKM. The CDR3 contains 11 residues. CDR3 DNA sequence: TGTGCCAGCTCCCCAGGTCGCGTCCTGACTTTC. This gives the protein CASSPGRVLTF.